These 3 T cell receptor beta chains came from one sample sequenced in a study of response to subunit inactivated influenza vaccine. TCRdb itself ran the RT-PCR reads through MiXCR, one entry per CDR3 protein. This sample carries about 500,000 distinct CDR3 sequences, 10% to 15% of them seen once, and the ten largest clones take about an eighth. The sequences come from PBMCs from blood, collected 45 days after vaccination. The receptors shown here come from a man over 45 who received an inactivated influenza vaccine.

This clonotype was recorded a few times. The chain employs TRBV25-1 and TRBJ2-3; TRBD2 matches 8 bases. V was pared by 6 bases and J by 3 bases, with 8 bases of the junction left unmatched. CDR1 is MGHDK, CDR2 SYGVNS, per germline. The length of the CDR3 is 15 residues. CDR3 in DNA: TGTGCCAGCAGGCAGACTAGCGTCATTACAGATACGCAGTATTTT. Its translation: CASRQTSVITDTQYF.

The chain recombines TRBV4-3 with TRBJ1-3; D call uncertain. CDR3 size: 16 residues. Germline V lookup: CDR1 LGHNA, CDR2 YSLEER. V was cut by 0 bases and J by 0 bases, with 9 bases left in between. CDR3 DNA: TGCGCCAGCAGCCAAGAGGGCAGGTTCTCTGGAAACACCATATATTTT. As protein: CASSQEGRFSGNTIYF.

The rearrangement links TRBV5-1 to TRBJ2-1; 10 bases are a match to TRBD1. This CDR3 comprises 12 residues. V shed 2 bases, J shed 13 bases, and the junction held 3 bases outside the gene matches. From germline, CDR1 is SGHRS and CDR2 YFSETQ. The CDR3 nucleotides are TGCGCCAGCAGCTTCTGGACAGGGGGACAGTTCTTC. Residues: CASSFWTGGQFF.